This T cell receptor beta chain was obtained from a study of preoperative IRX-2 immunotherapy in early breast cancer. Sequenced by immunoSEQ multiplex PCR; TCRdb stores in-frame clones only, minus some. The data show around 34,000 clones, nearly 95% seen once. Treatment denoted: preoperative locoregional IRX-2 cytokine immunotherapy. The CDR3 sequence is 13 residues long. V lost 8 bases and J 2 bases, leaving 12 bases between the germline ends. Germline lookup yields CDR1 SNHLY and CDR2 FYNNEI. Collection of the sample occurred from a patient treated with IRX-2 immunotherapy. The sequence was collected from a human donor with breast cancer. V usage is TRBV2 and J usage is TRBJ2-5, with a weak D call TRBD2 (5 bases). CDR3 sequence: CASSSSGQETQYF. CDR3 bases: TGTGCCAGCTCGTCCAGCGGACAAGAGACCCAGTACTTC.